These 20 T cell receptor beta chains were all obtained from the same sample, sequenced in a study of PD-1 blockade in classical Hodgkin lymphoma. Time point specified: cycle 4 day 1 (C4D1), after 5 to 7 weeks of nivolumab. Brentuximab vedotin exposure varied, and every patient relapsed after autologous stem cell transplantation. Sequencing was performed with immunoSEQ multiplex PCR; in TCRdb, only in-frame clones are kept and a portion is missing. This table has about 51,000 clones, about 80% appearing once. The material was peripheral blood mononuclear cells (PBMCs), obtained before the fourth cycle of nivolumab. The receptors stem from a human donor with classical Hodgkin lymphoma.

The chain joins TRBV29-1 to TRBJ2-7; a possible D gene is TRBD1 (5 bases). CDR3 size: 14 residues. Trimming took off 4 bases at V and 0 bases at J, with 13 bases between the two ends. Per the germline V gene, CDR1 is SQVTM and CDR2 is ANQGSEA. CDR3 in DNA: TGCAGCGTTGTGACGGACACACACTCCTACGAGCAGTACTTC. Protein sequence: CSVVTDTHSYEQYF.

V usage is TRBV5-1 and J usage is TRBJ1-1; D gene unclear. CDR1 and CDR2 from the germline V gene are SGHRS and YFSETQ. V lost 6 bases and J lost 1, with 10 bases in between. The CDR3 is 13 amino acids. CDR3 sequence: CASKERWNTEAFF. The DNA for the CDR3 is TGCGCCAGCAAGGAGCGATGGAACACTGAAGCTTTCTTT.

This sequence joins TRBV7-8 and TRBJ1-1, with D possibly matching TRBD1 (5 bases). The germline V and J ends were trimmed by 8 bases and 0 bases, with 10 bases remaining between them. This CDR3 contains 13 residues. Germline CDR1 SGHVS, CDR2 FQNEAQ. CDR3 bases: TGTGCCAGCCAGAGGGGTATGAACACTGAAGCTTTCTTT. Protein product: CASQRGMNTEAFF.

Here the CDR3 reads CASSLSAGNTIYF. The CDR3 DNA follows: TGTGCCAGCAGTTTGTCAGCGGGAAACACCATATATTTT. The V call is TRBV6-5, the J call TRBJ1-3; D not resolved. CDR3 length: 13 residues. Trimming took 4 bases from V and 4 from J, leaving 8 bases between them. Germline lookup yields CDR1 MNHEY and CDR2 SVGAGI.

The gene calls are TRBV6-1 and TRBJ2-3; D call uncertain. Germline V gives CDR1 MNHNS, CDR2 SASEGT. The CDR3 spans 12 residues. V was clipped by 9 bases and J by 6 bases, with 13 bases between them. DNA of the CDR3: TGTGCCAGTAAAGGAAGCTTGGATACGCAGTATTTT. Translated: CASKGSLDTQYF.

The table lists this clone with a few counts. The chain couples TRBV19 to TRBJ1-2, with 8 bases that match TRBD1. There are 14 residues in the CDR3. The trim removed 6 bases at V and 4 bases at J, leaving 7 bases unmatched. CDR1 and CDR2 from the germline V gene are LNHDA and SQIVND (reference sequence). CDR3 loop: CASRGGQVAYGYTF. In DNA, the CDR3 is TGTGCCAGTAGAGGGGGACAGGTCGCCTATGGCTACACCTTC.

This clone is a singleton in its sample. This chain uses TRBV5-4 with TRBJ2-7; the D is unclear. V was trimmed by 3 bases and J by 3 bases, leaving 10 bases between them. This CDR3 has 13 amino acids. CDR1 is SGHNT and CDR2 is YYREEE in the germline V gene (reference sequence). CDR3 coding DNA: TGTGCCAGCAGCTCTAAAGGTTACTACGAGCAGTACTTC. This encodes CASSSKGYYEQYF.

The chain is built from TRBV12-5 and TRBJ2-1; D unresolved. V gave up 6 bases and J gave up 9 bases, with 12 bases separating them. Germline V gene data show CDR1 as LGHNT and CDR2 as FRNRAP. The CDR3 is made up of 12 amino acids. As DNA, the CDR3 is TGTGCTAGTGGCCGCCGGAGCTCTGAGCAGTTCTTC. This gives the protein CASGRRSSEQFF.

This chain connects TRBV15 to TRBJ1-2, with D possibly TRBD1 on 5 matching bases. Looked up from germline, CDR1 is LNHNV and CDR2 is YYDKDF (reference sequence). This CDR3 comprises 13 residues. Trimming took 3 bases from V and 6 from J, leaving 11 bases between them. DNA for the CDR3: TGTGCCACCAGCAGGGGGGGGGAACATGGCTACACCTTC. Its protein is CATSRGGEHGYTF.

This chain connects TRBV29-1 to TRBJ2-7, with TRBD2 matching over 8 bases. Germline V gene data show CDR1 as SQVTM and CDR2 as ANQGSEA. V trimming: 7 bases; J trimming: 4 bases; junction bases outside the gene matches: 9. CDR3 length: 13 residues. The CDR3 here is CSAYSGGEYEQYF. The CDR3 nucleotides read TGCAGCGCATACTCGGGGGGGGAGTACGAGCAGTACTTC.

J is TRBJ1-5 and V is TRBV7-8; D might be TRBD1 (6 bases). Germline CDR1 SGHVS, CDR2 FQNEAQ. The CDR3 spans 15 residues. V was trimmed by 4 bases and J by 6 bases, leaving 16 bases between them. CDR3 DNA: TGTGCCAGCAGCTCAAGGGGGGGGAGGGGTCAGCCCCAGCATTTT. It codes for CASSSRGGRGQPQHF.

The V gene is TRBV7-9, the J gene TRBJ2-3; 8 bases fit TRBD1. V dropped 5 bases and J dropped 6; count of bases not matched to a gene: 4. Germline loops: CDR1 SEHNR, CDR2 FQNEAQ (reference sequence). There are 13 residues in the CDR3. DNA for the CDR3: TGTGCCAGCAGCCTCCGACAGGGGGATACGCAGTATTTT. It is translated as CASSLRQGDTQYF.

J is TRBJ1-3 and V is TRBV19, with D possibly TRBD1 on 6 matching bases. The V end lost 4 bases, the J end lost 0 bases, and 10 bases lay between the germline ends. The CDR3 is 15 residues long. The germline V gene encodes CDR1 LNHDA and CDR2 SQIVND (reference sequence). The CDR3 DNA reads TGTGCCAGTAGTAATAGGGGGAACTCTGGAAACACCATATATTTT. Amino acids: CASSNRGNSGNTIYF. The variable domain in full, with the rest retrieved from reference TRBV19 and TRBJ1-3, is DGGITQSPKYLFRKEGQNVTLSCEQNLNHDAMYWYRQDPGQGLRLIYYSQIVNDFQKGDIAEGYSVSREKKESFPLTVTSAQKNPTAFYLCASSNRGNSGNTIYFGEGSWLTVV.

The chain is built from TRBV29-1 and TRBJ1-4; D uncertain. Germline CDR1 reads SQVTM; CDR2 reads ANQGSEA. CDR3 length: 13 residues. V lost 4 bases and J 7 bases, leaving 13 bases between the germline ends. CDR3 in DNA: TGCAGCGTTGGCGGGGAAGGAGGTGAAAAACTGTTTTTT. Translating gives CSVGGEGGEKLFF.

The chain couples TRBV2 to TRBJ2-7, with D tentatively TRBD1 (5 bases). V dropped 9 bases and J dropped 2 bases, with 20 bases sitting between them. CDR3 length: 15 residues. The germline V gene has CDR1 SNHLY and CDR2 FYNNEI. The CDR3 nucleotides read TGTGCCAGTTTCGAGGAGCCCGCCAGGGCCTACGAGCAGTACTTC. This codes for CASFEEPARAYEQYF.

This clone was seen a few times. The rearrangement joins TRBV2 to TRBJ2-1, with D unclear. The V end lost 11 bases, the J end lost 8 bases, and 13 bases lay between the germline ends. Germline CDR1 SNHLY, CDR2 FYNNEI. The CDR3 is made up of 11 amino acids. The CDR3 spells CASRKDDEQFF. The CDR3 nucleotides read TGTGCCTCCCGGAAGGACGATGAGCAGTTCTTC. The entire variable domain, with the rest obtained from reference TRBV2 and TRBJ2-1, is as follows: EPEVTQTPSHQVTQMGQEVILRCVPISNHLYFYWYRQILGQKVEFLVSFYNNEISEKSEIFDDQFSVERPDGSNFTLKIRSTKLEDSAMYFCASRKDDEQFFGPGTRLTVL.

The chain combines TRBV13 with TRBJ2-7; D is unclear. Germline V gene sequence: CDR1 PRHDT, CDR2 FYEKMQ (reference sequence). This CDR3 contains 13 residues. Trimming took off 4 bases at V and 3 bases at J, with 10 bases between the two ends. Here the CDR3 reads CASSSSRHYEQYF. CDR3 DNA: TGTGCCAGCAGCTCGAGTCGCCACTACGAGCAGTACTTC. Looking up the rest from reference TRBV13 and TRBJ2-7 gives the full variable domain: AAGVIQSPRHLIKEKRETATLKCYPIPRHDTVYWYQQGPGQDPQFLISFYEKMQSDKGSIPDRFSAQQFSDYHSELNMSSLELGDSALYFCASSSSRHYEQYFGPGTRLTVT.

The CDR3 DNA reads as TGTGCCAGCAGCGTAGAACTAGCTAGGTACAATGAGCAGTTCTTC. Its protein is CASSVELARYNEQFF. The rearrangement joins TRBV9 to TRBJ2-1, with D possibly TRBD2 on 6 matching bases. The CDR3 sequence is 15 residues long. Germline V gene lookup returns CDR1 SGDLS and CDR2 YYNGEE. The V and J ends lost 0 bases and 4 bases respectively, with 11 bases between them.

This clone came up a few times. The rearrangement links TRBV25-1 to TRBJ1-2; D might be TRBD1 (5 bases). This CDR3 has 13 amino acids. From germline, CDR1 is MGHDK and CDR2 SYGVNS. V was pared by 8 bases and J by 8 bases, with 18 bases between. CDR3 amino acids: CASQLVGGVGYTF. The CDR3 bases are TGTGCCAGCCAGTTAGTAGGAGGGGTCGGCTACACCTTC.

As to this clone: This sample includes further DNA sequences coding for the same CDR3. The chain links TRBV6-5 to TRBJ1-1, with 7 positions matching TRBD1. Germline V CDR1 and CDR2: MNHEY, SVGAGI. V lost 6 bases, J lost 4 bases, and 2 bases stayed unmatched. The CDR3 has 12 residues. The CDR3 DNA reads TGTGCCAGCAGAGGGGGCGGCACTGAAGCTTTCTTT. As protein: CASRGGGTEAFF.